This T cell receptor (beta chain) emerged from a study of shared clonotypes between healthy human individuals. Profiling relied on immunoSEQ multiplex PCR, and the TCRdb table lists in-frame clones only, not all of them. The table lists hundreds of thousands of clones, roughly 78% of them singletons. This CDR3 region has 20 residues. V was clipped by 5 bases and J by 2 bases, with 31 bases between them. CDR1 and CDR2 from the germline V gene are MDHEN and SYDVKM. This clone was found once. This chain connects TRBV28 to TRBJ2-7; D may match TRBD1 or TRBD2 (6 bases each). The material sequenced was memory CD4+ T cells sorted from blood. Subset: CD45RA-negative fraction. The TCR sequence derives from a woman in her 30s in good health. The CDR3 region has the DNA TGTGCCAGCAGTACCCTATATACAGGGAGGCCTCCCCTCCTCCCCTACGAGCAGTACTTC. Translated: CASSTLYTGRPPLLPYEQYF.